The clone carrying this TCR beta chain occurred many times. The antigen is not known. The library targeted TCRbeta and was prepared with unique molecular identifiers. Via MiXCR, TCRdb re-called the PCR reads, giving one row per CDR3 protein. The sample holds a few hundred thousand distinct CDR3 sequences; 11% are singletons and the top ten take under 30%. The data were taken from a study of T-cell reconstitution after alpha-beta-depleted transplantation in children. Whole-study results and caveats: Expanded graft clones, several hundred of them, were reportedly the source of alpha-beta T cells about two months after transplant. From surviving recipient T cells and thymic progenitors came the high day-60 TCRbeta diversity observed in some patients.

The length of the CDR3 is 14 residues. V was trimmed by 4 bases and J by 2 bases, leaving 10 bases between them. CDR1 and CDR2 (germline): SGHAT, FQNNGV. The chain joins TRBV11-2 to TRBJ2-3; the D gene is possibly TRBD2 (6 bases). This clonotype was obtained from a child less than two years old with acute myeloid leukemia, due to receive a stem cell transplant. The starting material was PBMCs, obtained before TCRalphabeta/CD19-depleted stem cell transplant. The CDR3 protein is CASSSWDFTDTQYF. The DNA of the CDR3 is TGTGCCAGCAGCTCCTGGGACTTCACAGATACGCAGTATTTT.